The clone carrying this T cell receptor (beta chain) appeared once. Treatment: randomized to nivolumab then ipilimumab (arm A) or the reverse (arm B). The data originate from a study of sequential checkpoint blockade in melanoma. Study-wide background: Randomization was 1:1 between first-line nivolumab→ipilimumab and ipilimumab→nivolumab.

TCRdb keeps only in-frame clones here, not all; method: immunoSEQ multiplex PCR. The sample has fewer than 30,000 clones; 75% to 85% are singletons. The clonotype was recovered from a human donor with melanoma. The sequenced sample was CD8+ T cells sorted from blood (inferred from file names), obtained from a patient given nivolumab and ipilimumab in sequence.

CDR3 sequence reads: CASSPNRAYYEQYF. The CDR3 DNA reads TGTGCCAGTAGTCCAAACAGGGCGTACTACGAGCAGTACTTC. The rearrangement uses TRBV19 and TRBJ2-7; a possible D gene is TRBD1 (6 bases). The V gene lost 5 bases and the J gene lost 3 bases, with 14 bases spanning the gap. CDR1 is LNHDA and CDR2 is SQIVND in the germline V gene (reference sequence). The CDR3 is made up of 14 amino acids.